This T cell receptor beta chain was profiled in a study of T cell changes during pregnancy in multiple sclerosis. Germline V gene data show CDR1 as LGHNA and CDR2 as YSLEER. CDR3 size: 16 residues. Unmatched junction bases numbered 7, after V lost 2 bases and J lost 5 bases. The assay was immunoSEQ multiplex PCR, and TCRdb's table has in-frame clones only and misses some. The sample shows 29,000 or so clones, nearly 90% of them seen only once. The TCR sequence derives from a female donor with multiple sclerosis, enrolled in a pregnancy study. The chain uses TRBV4-3 and TRBJ2-5, with 11 bases fitting TRBD2. Material: CD8+ T cells from peripheral blood mononuclear cells, obtained in the second trimester of pregnancy. CDR3 coding DNA: TGCGCCAGCAGCCAATGGGCTAGCGGGGGGACGGAGACCCAGTACTTC. Amino acids: CASSQWASGGTETQYF.